Below are 8 T cell receptor beta chains sequenced from a single sample in a study of cytomegalovirus exposure and HLA in healthy donors. 60 Vbeta and 13 Jbeta primers were used in PCR. Assay used: immunoSEQ multiplex PCR; TCRdb lists only in-frame clones, some missing. There are tens of thousands of clones in the sample, with about 8% held by the top ten. The sequencing sample was made of PBMCs. The receptor source for this set is a male donor in good health and CMV-seronegative.

The V call is TRBV9, the J call TRBJ2-3; possibly TRBD2 for D (5 bases). The length of the CDR3 is 14 residues. The germline V and J ends were trimmed by 0 bases and 10 bases, with 15 bases remaining between them. Germline-derived CDR1 and CDR2 are SGDLS and YYNGEE. CDR3 loop: CASSVGAGAEAQYF. Here the CDR3 DNA reads TGTGCCAGCAGCGTAGGGGCGGGTGCAGAGGCGCAGTATTTT. Full variable domain (rest looked up from reference TRBV9 and TRBJ2-3): DSGVTQTPKHLITATGQRVTLRCSPRSGDLSVYWYQQSLDQGLQFLIQYYNGEERAKGNILERFSAQQFPDLHSELNLSSLELGDSALYFCASSVGAGAEAQYFGPGTRLTVL.

J is TRBJ2-1 and V is TRBV19; 10 positions agree with TRBD2. Germline V gene data show CDR1 as LNHDA and CDR2 as SQIVND (reference sequence). This CDR3 spans 14 amino acids. V was clipped by 10 bases and J by 0 bases; unmatched bases: 3. The chain's CDR3 is CATEREGSYNEQFF. Here the CDR3 DNA reads TGTGCCACCGAGCGGGAGGGCTCCTACAATGAGCAGTTCTTC.

The rearrangement joins TRBV6-6 to TRBJ2-2; TRBD2 aligns across 7 bases. Per the germline V gene, CDR1 is MNHNY and CDR2 is SVGAGI (reference sequence). CDR3 length equals 14 residues. V lost 7 bases, J lost 2 bases, and 4 bases stayed unmatched. As DNA, the CDR3 is TGTGCCAGCACCAGCGGGACTAACACCGGGGAGCTGTTTTTT. Protein: CASTSGTNTGELFF.

The chain employs TRBV4-1 and TRBJ2-1; 8 bases are a match to TRBD2. CDR3 size: 15 residues. Germline assignment: CDR1 MGHRA and CDR2 YSYEKL. Trimming at V came to 1 base and at J to 3 bases, leaving 2 bases not matched to a gene. The CDR3 coding sequence is TGCGCCAGCAGCCAAGGGGGACTAGTCTACAATGAGCAGTTCTTC. This translates into CASSQGGLVYNEQFF.

This sequence joins TRBV15 and TRBJ1-1, with D perhaps TRBD1 (6 bases). Germline CDR1 is LNHNV and CDR2 is YYDKDF (reference sequence). V shed 0 bases and J shed 0 bases, with 14 bases lying between them. The CDR3 has 17 residues. This CDR3 is CATSRDIRGDMNTEAFF. The CDR3 coding sequence is TGTGCCACCAGCAGAGATATCCGGGGGGACATGAACACTGAAGCTTTCTTT.

This rearrangement joins TRBV6-1 to TRBJ2-3, with D perhaps TRBD1 (5 bases). The V gene's germline CDR1 is MNHNS and CDR2 SASEGT. The ends were cut back, 4 bases at V and 2 bases at J, with 19 bases in the middle. CDR3 length: 17 residues. The CDR3 sequence: CASSGADSRGYTDTQYF. The CDR3 nucleotides are TGTGCCAGCAGTGGCGCAGACAGCAGAGGATACACAGATACGCAGTATTTT.

In the case of this clone: The junction and the germline gene differ at one end; a read error may be behind it. The V and J genes are TRBV7-6 and TRBJ2-1, with D hard to call. The CDR3 totals 12 residues. Germline V CDR1 and CDR2: SGHVS, FNYEAQ. The CDR3 DNA reads as TGTGCCAGCAGCTACTCCAACAATGAGCAGTTCTTC. Its translation: CASSYSNNEQFF.

On this clone itself: Other DNA sequences of this sample code for an identical CDR3. This chain links TRBV5-8 with TRBJ2-7; no clear D. This CDR3 is built from 13 residues. With 3 bases removed from V and 12 bases from J, the gap between germline ends came to 19 bases. Germline values: CDR1 SGHTS, CDR2 YDEGEE. Here the CDR3 DNA reads TGTGCCAGCAGCTCATCCGACGGAGCTGTTCCGTACTTC. Amino acid sequence: CASSSSDGAVPYF.